This T cell receptor (beta chain) was identified in a study of tumor and adjacent non-tumor tissue in lung cancer. Study as a whole: Samples averaged roughly 4 million productive TCRbeta reads each.

This sample's RNA came from whole unsorted tissue. This clonotype was seen many times. Its antigen is currently unknown. V trimming: 0 bases; J trimming: 7 bases; junction bases outside the gene matches: 12. This CDR3 comprises 17 residues. Germline lookup yields CDR1 DFQATT and CDR2 SNEGSKA (reference sequence). Study-wide results and limits: Significantly higher TCR diversity was found in tumor than normal lung.

Three rounds of nested PCR, following a modified ARM-PCR protocol, produced the TCRbeta library. Using its own MiXCR run on the multiplex PCR reads, TCRdb lists one record per CDR3 protein. Of roughly 81,000 distinct CDR3 sequences in the sample, around two thirds are singletons; the top ten hold over 9.5%. The chain combines TRBV20-1 with TRBJ2-1; 10 bases match TRBD2. The source is a woman in her 70s with non-small cell lung cancer. Sequencing used lung tumor tissue. CDR3 sequence: CSARDREREGSWNEQFF. For the CDR3, the DNA is TGCAGTGCTAGAGATCGCGAGCGGGAGGGATCGTGGAATGAGCAGTTCTTC.